This TCR beta chain was profiled in a study of T-cell memory formation after mild COVID-19. TCRdb independently ran MiXCR on the 5' RACE reads; one entry per CDR3 protein. The sample has around 250,000 distinct CDR3 sequences, roughly 10% seen once. The germline gives CDR1 SGHKS, CDR2 YYEKEE (reference sequence). This CDR3 region has 15 residues. Trimming took 5 bases from V and 0 from J, leaving 15 bases between them. This TCR was recovered from a man aged 18 to 30 who had mild COVID-19 (a few samples of this study predate the infection). Cell type and time point are not known. The sequenced material came from PBMCs or a T cell subset sorted from them (not recorded which). The V call is TRBV5-5, the J call TRBJ2-7, with D perhaps matching TRBD2 (5 bases). CDR3 in DNA: TGTGCCAGCAGTCGGGGTGTCATAAGCTCCTACGAGCAGTACTTC. Residues: CASSRGVISSYEQYF.